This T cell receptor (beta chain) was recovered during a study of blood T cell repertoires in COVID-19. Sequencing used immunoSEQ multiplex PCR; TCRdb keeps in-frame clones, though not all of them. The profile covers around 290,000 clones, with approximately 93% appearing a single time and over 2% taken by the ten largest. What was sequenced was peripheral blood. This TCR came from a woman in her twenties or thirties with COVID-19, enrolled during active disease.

CDR3 sequence (DNA): TGTGCCAGCAGCCTCTACAGGGTCGGCGGAAACACCATATATTTT. Its translation: CASSLYRVGGNTIYF. The genes are TRBV11-2 and TRBJ1-3, with D possibly TRBD1 on 6 matching bases. The CDR3 has 15 residues. V lost 5 bases, J lost 4 bases, and 15 bases lay in between. From germline, CDR1 is SGHAT and CDR2 FQNNGV.